The sequence of this T cell receptor beta chain was determined in a study of PD-1 blockade in classical Hodgkin lymphoma. The wider study: Patients were administered nivolumab (3 mg/kg intravenously) every 2 weeks.

Sequencing was performed with immunoSEQ multiplex PCR; in TCRdb, only in-frame clones are kept and a portion is missing. The sample yields roughly 50,000 clones, almost 90% seen once. Study observations and caveats: The CD4+ diversity rise by C4D1 was clearest in complete responders.

Noted time point: cycle 4 day 1 (C4D1), after about 6 weeks of nivolumab. Each and every patient relapsed after autologous stem cell transplantation, and patients got differing brentuximab vedotin exposure. Trimming removed 3 bases at V and 4 bases at J, with 22 bases between. Germline values: CDR1 SGHAT, CDR2 FQNNGV. The CDR3 loop spans 19 amino acids. Comment on this clone: Its target is unknown.

The sample consisted of peripheral blood mononuclear cells (PBMCs), taken before the fourth cycle of nivolumab. The rearrangement joins TRBV11-2 to TRBJ2-6; possibly TRBD2 for D (5 bases). The receptor was derived from a human donor with classical Hodgkin lymphoma. The CDR3, as DNA: TGTGCCAGCAGCTTTCGTAGCAAAGACTATACACCCGGGGCCAACGTCCTGACTTTC. Its protein is CASSFRSKDYTPGANVLTF.